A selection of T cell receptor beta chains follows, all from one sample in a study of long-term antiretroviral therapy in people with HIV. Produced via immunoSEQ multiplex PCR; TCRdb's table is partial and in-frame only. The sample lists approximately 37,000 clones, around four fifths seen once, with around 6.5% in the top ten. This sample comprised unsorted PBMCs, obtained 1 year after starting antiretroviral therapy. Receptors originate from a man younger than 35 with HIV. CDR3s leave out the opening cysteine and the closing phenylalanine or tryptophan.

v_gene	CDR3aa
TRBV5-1	ASSLASGGADTQY
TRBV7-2	ASSLVVTRASIIYEQY
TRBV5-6	ASSSFPGNTEAF
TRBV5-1	ASSLNGPPPNTEAF
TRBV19	ASTPMRAENTEAF
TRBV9	ASSGPGGKTDTQY
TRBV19	ASTPFRERNQPQH
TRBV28	ASSLGGSRHQPQH
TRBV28	ASRFATSGREEGTGELF
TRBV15	ATSRDPSWTSGDTQY
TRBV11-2	ASGTTGDLSGNTIY
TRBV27	ASSFSSNQPQH
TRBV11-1	ASSLETTYEQY
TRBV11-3	ASSLDQGREQY
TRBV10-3	AISERRGREEQY
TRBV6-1	ASRPRAVGGYGYT
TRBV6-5	ASSRPGNEQF
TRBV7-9	ASSPLTGELF
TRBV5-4	ASSFRGRTYEQY
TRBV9	ASSVGASWTDTQY